This T cell receptor beta chain was sequenced in a study of blood T cell repertoires in COVID-19. Original data processing: Reference gene primers were amplified, and this amplification served to estimate nucleated cell counts. Assay used: immunoSEQ multiplex PCR; TCRdb lists only in-frame clones, some missing. D and trimming were read from the DNA, whereas the V and J calls and clone size are those reported in that table. The table shows about 210,000 clones, with approximately 90% occurring only once. The germline CDR1 and CDR2 sequences are LNHDA and SQIVND (reference sequence). The CDR3 loop spans 13 amino acids. With V trimmed by 4 bases and J by 6 bases, 1 base remained unmatched.

The chain combines TRBV19 with TRBJ2-2; 8 bases are shared with TRBD1. The sample was PBMCs or T cells enriched from blood (not recorded which). This clonotype originated in a woman between 35 and 50 years old with acute COVID-19. The CDR3 loop reads CASSTTGAGELFF. CDR3 DNA: TGTGCCAGTAGTACGACAGGGGCCGGGGAGCTGTTTTTT.